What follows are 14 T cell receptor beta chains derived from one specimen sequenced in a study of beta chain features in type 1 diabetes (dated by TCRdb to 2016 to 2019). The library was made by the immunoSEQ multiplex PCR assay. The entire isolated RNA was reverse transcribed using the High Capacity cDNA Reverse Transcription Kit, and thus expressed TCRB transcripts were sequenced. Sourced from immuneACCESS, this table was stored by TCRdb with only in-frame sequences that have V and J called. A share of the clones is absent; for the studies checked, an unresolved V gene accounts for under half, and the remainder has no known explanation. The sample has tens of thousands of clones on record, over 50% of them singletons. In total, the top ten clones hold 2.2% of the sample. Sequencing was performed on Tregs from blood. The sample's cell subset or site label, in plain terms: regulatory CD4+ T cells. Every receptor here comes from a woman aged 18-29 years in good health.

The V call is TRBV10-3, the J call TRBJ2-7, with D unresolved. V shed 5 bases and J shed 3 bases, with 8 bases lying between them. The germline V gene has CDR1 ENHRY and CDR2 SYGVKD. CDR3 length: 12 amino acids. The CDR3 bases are TGTGCCATCAGTAACGGTCTCTACGAGCAGTACTTC. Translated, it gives CAISNGLYEQYF.

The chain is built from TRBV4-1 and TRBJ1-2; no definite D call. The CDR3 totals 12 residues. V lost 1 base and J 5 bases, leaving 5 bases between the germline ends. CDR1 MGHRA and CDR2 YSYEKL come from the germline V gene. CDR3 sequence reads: CASSQGPYGYTF. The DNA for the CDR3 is TGCGCCAGCAGCCAAGGGCCGTATGGCTACACCTTC.

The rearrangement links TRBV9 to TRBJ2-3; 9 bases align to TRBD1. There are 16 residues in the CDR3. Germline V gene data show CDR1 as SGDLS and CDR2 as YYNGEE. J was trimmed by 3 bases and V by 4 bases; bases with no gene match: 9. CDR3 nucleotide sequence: TGTGCCAGCAGCTATACAGGGGGCTACGTTACAGATACGCAGTATTTT. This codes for CASSYTGGYVTDTQYF. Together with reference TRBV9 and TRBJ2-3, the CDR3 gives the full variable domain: DSGVTQTPKHLITATGQRVTLRCSPRSGDLSVYWYQQSLDQGLQFLIQYYNGEERAKGNILERFSAQQFPDLHSELNLSSLELGDSALYFCASSYTGGYVTDTQYFGPGTRLTVL.

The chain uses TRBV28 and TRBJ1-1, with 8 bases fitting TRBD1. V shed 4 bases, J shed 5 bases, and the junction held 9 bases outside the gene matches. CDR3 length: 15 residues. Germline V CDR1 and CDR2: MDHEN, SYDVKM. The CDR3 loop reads CASSSSGQGWTEAFF. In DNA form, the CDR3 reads TGTGCCAGCAGTTCGTCCGGACAGGGCTGGACTGAAGCTTTCTTT.

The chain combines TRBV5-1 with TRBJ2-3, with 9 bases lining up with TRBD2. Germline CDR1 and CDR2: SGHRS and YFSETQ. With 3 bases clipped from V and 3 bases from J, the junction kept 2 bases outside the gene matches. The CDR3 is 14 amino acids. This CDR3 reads CASSSGLATDTQYF. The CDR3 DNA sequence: TGCGCCAGCAGCTCGGGACTAGCAACAGATACGCAGTATTTT.

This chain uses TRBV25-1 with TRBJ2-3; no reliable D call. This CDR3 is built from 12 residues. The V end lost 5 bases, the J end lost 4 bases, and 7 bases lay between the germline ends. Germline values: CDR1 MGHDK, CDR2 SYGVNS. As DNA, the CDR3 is TGTGCCAGCAGTCCGAGCGCAGATACGCAGTATTTT. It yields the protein CASSPSADTQYF. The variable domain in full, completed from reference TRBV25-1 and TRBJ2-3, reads EADIYQTPRYLVIGTGKKITLECSQTMGHDKMYWYQQDPGMELHLIHYSYGVNSTEKGDLSSESTVSRIRTEHFPLTLESARPSHTSQYLCASSPSADTQYFGPGTRLTVL.

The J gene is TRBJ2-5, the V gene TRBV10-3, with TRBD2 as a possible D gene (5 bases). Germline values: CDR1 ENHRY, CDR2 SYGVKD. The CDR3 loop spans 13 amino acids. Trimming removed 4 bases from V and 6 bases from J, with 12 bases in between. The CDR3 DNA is TGTGCCATCAGTGTGAGCGGCGCAAAGACCCAGTACTTC. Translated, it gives CAISVSGAKTQYF.

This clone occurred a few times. CDR3: CAWRGQAYTGELFF. The CDR3 nucleotides are TGTGCCTGGAGGGGACAGGCGTACACCGGGGAGCTGTTTTTT. The J gene is TRBJ2-2, the V gene TRBV30; 8 bases line up with TRBD1. The CDR3 sequence is 14 residues long. With 3 bases clipped from V and 3 bases from J, the junction kept 3 bases outside the gene matches. From germline, CDR1 is GTSNPN and CDR2 SVGIG (reference sequence).

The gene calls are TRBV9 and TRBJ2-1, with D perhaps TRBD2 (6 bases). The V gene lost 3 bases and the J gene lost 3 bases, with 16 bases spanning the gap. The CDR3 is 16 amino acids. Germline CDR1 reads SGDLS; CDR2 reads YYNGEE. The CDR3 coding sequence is TGTGCCAGCAGCGCCCCTCGGGGGAGTGTCTACAATGAGCAGTTCTTC. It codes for CASSAPRGSVYNEQFF. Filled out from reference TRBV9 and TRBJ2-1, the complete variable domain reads DSGVTQTPKHLITATGQRVTLRCSPRSGDLSVYWYQQSLDQGLQFLIQYYNGEERAKGNILERFSAQQFPDLHSELNLSSLELGDSALYFCASSAPRGSVYNEQFFGPGTRLTVL.

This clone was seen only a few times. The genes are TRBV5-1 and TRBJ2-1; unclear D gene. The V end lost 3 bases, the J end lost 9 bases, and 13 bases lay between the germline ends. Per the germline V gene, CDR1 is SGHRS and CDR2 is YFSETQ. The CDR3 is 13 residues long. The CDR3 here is CASSWQSLGEQFF. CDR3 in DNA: TGCGCCAGCAGCTGGCAGAGTCTAGGTGAGCAGTTCTTC. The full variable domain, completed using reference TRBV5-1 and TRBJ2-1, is KAGVTQTPRYLIKTRGQQVTLSCSPISGHRSVSWYQQTPGQGLQFLFEYFSETQRNKGNFPGRFSGRQFSNSRSEMNVSTLELGDSALYLCASSWQSLGEQFFGPGTRLTVL.

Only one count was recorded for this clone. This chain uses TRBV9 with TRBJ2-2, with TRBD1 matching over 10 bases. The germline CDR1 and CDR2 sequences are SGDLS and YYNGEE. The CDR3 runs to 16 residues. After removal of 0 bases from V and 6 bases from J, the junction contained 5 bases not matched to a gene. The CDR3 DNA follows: TGTGCCAGCAGCGTAGGAGTGGACAGGGGGGCCGGGGAGCTGTTTTTT. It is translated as CASSVGVDRGAGELFF.

The CDR3: CASSISILNTEAFF. The DNA for the CDR3 is TGTGCCAGTAGTATCAGTATTCTGAACACTGAAGCTTTCTTT. The V and J genes are TRBV19 and TRBJ1-1; D gene unclear. V was shortened by 3 bases and J by 0 bases, with 8 bases between the two germline ends. This CDR3 has 14 amino acids. Germline assignment: CDR1 LNHDA and CDR2 SQIVND (reference sequence).

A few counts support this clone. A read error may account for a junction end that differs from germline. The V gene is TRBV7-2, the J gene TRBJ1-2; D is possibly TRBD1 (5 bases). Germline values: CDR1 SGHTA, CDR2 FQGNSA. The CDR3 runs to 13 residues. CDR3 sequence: CASSPTGLTRGPF. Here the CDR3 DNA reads TGTGCCAGCAGCCCGACGGGACTCACGAGGGGCCCTTTC.

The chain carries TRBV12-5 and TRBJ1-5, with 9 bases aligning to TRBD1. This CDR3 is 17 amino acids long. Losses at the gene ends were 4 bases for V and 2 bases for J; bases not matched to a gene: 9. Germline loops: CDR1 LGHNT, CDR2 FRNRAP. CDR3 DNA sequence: TGTGCTAGTGGTTCCTTCGTGGGACAGGGAGGCAATCAGCCCCAGCATTTT. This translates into CASGSFVGQGGNQPQHF.